A selection of T cell receptor beta chains follows, all from one sample in a study of blood T cell repertoires in COVID-19. Repertoires were generated with immunoSEQ multiplex PCR, while TCRdb's copy carries only in-frame clones and drops some. The data contain some 230,000 clones, around 83% of them seen just once; the ten biggest clones take up roughly a tenth. Sequencing input: peripheral blood. These TCRs come from a woman aged 50 to 60 with COVID-19, enrolled during active disease. Each CDR3 is given with its conserved first and last residue. A D gene is named only where the DNA matches it firmly. Clone size is shown for a subset of rows, as once, few, many or a class of expanded clone.

v_call	j_call	d_call	clone_size	cdr3_aa	cdr3_nt
TRBV6-6	TRBJ1-3	.	.	CASSLPPLSGNTIYF	TGTGCCAGCAGTCTGCCCCCACTCTCTGGAAACACCATATATTTT
TRBV5-1	TRBJ2-7	TRBD1	once	CASSLGQGAVYEQYF	TGCGCCAGCAGCCTGGGACAGGGGGCGGTGTACGAGCAGTACTTC
TRBV6-6	TRBJ1-2	.	few	CASSSGVNYGYTF	TGTGCCAGCAGTTCAGGTGTCAACTATGGCTACACCTTC
TRBV6-5	TRBJ1-2	TRBD1	.	CASSKSGTGTYGYTF	TGTGCCAGCAGTAAATCCGGGACAGGGACGTATGGCTACACCTTC
TRBV3-1/TRBV3-2	TRBJ1-1	TRBD1	once	CASSQNPGGNTEAFF	TGTGCCAGCAGCCAGAACCCAGGGGGGAACACTGAAGCTTTCTTT
TRBV5-4	TRBJ2-2	.	.	CASSHGGGAGELFF	TGTGCCAGCAGCCACGGGGGTGGGGCCGGGGAGCTGTTTTTT
TRBV2	TRBJ2-6	TRBD1	.	CASTLMGTGFSGANVLTF	TGTGCCAGCACCCTCATGGGGACAGGTTTCTCTGGGGCCAACGTCCTGACTTTC
TRBV10-3	TRBJ2-7	.	.	CAIAAPGSSYEQYF	TGTGCCATCGCCGCCCCCGGTTCCTCCTACGAGCAGTACTTC
TRBV6-6	TRBJ1-1	.	.	CASMANTEAFF	TGTGCCAGCATGGCGAACACTGAAGCTTTCTTT
TRBV3-1/TRBV3-2	TRBJ2-4	TRBD1	.	CASSQLPNPQGAEGIQYF	TGTGCCAGCAGCCAACTCCCGAACCCTCAGGGGGCCGAAGGCATTCAGTACTTC
TRBV3-1/TRBV3-2	TRBJ1-2	.	few	CASSQDLGLYSYGYTF	TGTGCCAGCAGCCAAGATCTGGGACTCTACTCCTATGGCTACACCTTC
TRBV11-3	TRBJ1-4	.	.	CASSQGGEEKLFF	TGTGCCAGCAGCCAAGGGGGAGAGGAAAAACTGTTTTTT
TRBV5-1	TRBJ2-7	TRBD2	.	CASSLQAGGSYEQYF	TGCGCCAGCAGCTTGCAAGCGGGGGGATCCTACGAGCAGTACTTC
TRBV2	TRBJ1-6	TRBD1	.	CASSSTGIPSPLHF	TGTGCCAGCAGTTCGACAGGGATACCCTCACCCCTCCACTTT
TRBV28	TRBJ1-5	TRBD1	.	CASSFGTGGIGQPQHF	TGTGCCAGCAGTTTCGGGACAGGGGGCATAGGTCAGCCCCAGCATTTT
TRBV6-6	TRBJ1-1	.	.	CASTYGVNTEAFF	TGTGCCAGCACCTATGGTGTTAACACTGAAGCTTTCTTT
TRBV6-5	TRBJ1-3	.	.	CASTRYSGNTIYF	TGTGCCAGCACTAGGTACTCTGGAAACACCATATATTTT
TRBV28	TRBJ1-1	.	.	CASSLHLAATVNAEAFF	TGTGCCAGCAGTCTCCATTTAGCAGCGACAGTTAACGCTGAAGCTTTCTTT
TRBV9	TRBJ2-1	TRBD1	.	CASSAGTGVYDEQFF	TGTGCCAGCAGCGCCGGGACAGGGGTTTATGATGAGCAGTTCTTC
TRBV4-1	TRBJ1-1	.	.	CASSLTILGNTEAFF	TGCGCCAGCAGCCTCACTATACTGGGGAACACTGAAGCTTTCTTT
TRBV12-3/TRBV12-4	TRBJ1-1	.	.	CASSQHSSTEAFF	TGTGCCAGCAGCCAACACAGTTCCACTGAAGCTTTCTTT
TRBV5-6	TRBJ2-2	.	.	CATSVQGPNTGELFF	TGTGCCACTTCCGTTCAGGGGCCTAACACCGGGGAGCTGTTTTTT
TRBV5-5	TRBJ1-4	.	.	CASSLKGLSEKLFF	TGTGCCAGCAGCTTGAAGGGGTTGTCTGAAAAACTGTTTTTT
TRBV5-4	TRBJ2-5	TRBD2	.	CASSPRGGQPQETQYF	TGTGCCAGCAGCCCTCGGGGGGGCCAACCCCAAGAGACCCAGTACTTC
TRBV9	TRBJ2-1	.	once	CASSKSRGLRGNEQFF	TGTGCCAGCAGCAAAAGTAGGGGCCTAAGGGGGAATGAGCAGTTCTTC
TRBV5-5	TRBJ2-5	TRBD1	once	CASSLYKPGQGGRETQYF	TGTGCCAGCAGCTTGTACAAACCCGGACAGGGCGGTCGGGAGACCCAGTACTTC
TRBV3-1/TRBV3-2	TRBJ1-6	.	.	CASSQGAAQYNSPLHF	TGTGCCAGCAGCCAGGGGGCAGCCCAATATAATTCACCCCTCCACTTT
TRBV9	TRBJ2-3	.	.	CASTPTDERSGTQYF	TGTGCCAGCACCCCGACAGACGAGAGGAGTGGTACGCAGTATTTT
TRBV5-1	TRBJ2-1	TRBD1	.	CASNTAYYRTGSDEQFF	TGCGCCAGCAACACTGCATACTATCGGACAGGGAGCGATGAGCAGTTCTTC
TRBV14	TRBJ1-2	.	.	CASSQVAGFGYTF	TGTGCCAGCAGCCAAGTTGCAGGCTTTGGCTACACCTTC
TRBV19	TRBJ2-2	.	.	CASSINLGQVKNTGELFF	TGTGCCAGTAGTATAAACCTCGGCCAGGTTAAGAACACCGGGGAGCTGTTTTTT
TRBV27	TRBJ2-7	TRBD1	.	CASSLFGQGSHEQYF	TGTGCCAGCAGTTTATTCGGACAGGGGTCTCACGAGCAGTACTTC